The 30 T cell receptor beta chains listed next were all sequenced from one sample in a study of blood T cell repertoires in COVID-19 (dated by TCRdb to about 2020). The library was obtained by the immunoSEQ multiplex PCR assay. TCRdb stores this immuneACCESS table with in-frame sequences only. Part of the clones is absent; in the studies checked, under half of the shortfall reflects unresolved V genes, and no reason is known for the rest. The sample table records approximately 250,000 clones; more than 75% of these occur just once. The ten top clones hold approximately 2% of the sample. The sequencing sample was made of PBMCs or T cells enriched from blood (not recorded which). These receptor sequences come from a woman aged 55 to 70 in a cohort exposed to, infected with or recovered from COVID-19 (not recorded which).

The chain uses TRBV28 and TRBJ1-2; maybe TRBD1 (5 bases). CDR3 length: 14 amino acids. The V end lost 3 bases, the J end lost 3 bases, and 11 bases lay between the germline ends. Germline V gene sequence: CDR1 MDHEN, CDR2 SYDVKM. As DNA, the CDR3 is TGTGCCAGCAGTTTTGTGGGGGGGGACTATGGCTACACCTTC. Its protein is CASSFVGGDYGYTF.

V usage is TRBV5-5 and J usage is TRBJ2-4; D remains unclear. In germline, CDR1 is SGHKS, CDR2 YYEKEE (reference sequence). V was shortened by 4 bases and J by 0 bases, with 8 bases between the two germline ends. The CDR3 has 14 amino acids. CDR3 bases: TGTGCCAGCAGCCCGTTTCTAGCCAAAAACATTCAGTACTTC. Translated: CASSPFLAKNIQYF.

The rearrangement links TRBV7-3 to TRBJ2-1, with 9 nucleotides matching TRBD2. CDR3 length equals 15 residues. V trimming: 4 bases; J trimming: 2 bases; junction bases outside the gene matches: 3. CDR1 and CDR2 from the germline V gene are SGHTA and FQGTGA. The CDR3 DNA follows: TGTGCCAGCAGCTCTAGCGGGGCCCCCTACAATGAGCAGTTCTTC. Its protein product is CASSSSGAPYNEQFF.

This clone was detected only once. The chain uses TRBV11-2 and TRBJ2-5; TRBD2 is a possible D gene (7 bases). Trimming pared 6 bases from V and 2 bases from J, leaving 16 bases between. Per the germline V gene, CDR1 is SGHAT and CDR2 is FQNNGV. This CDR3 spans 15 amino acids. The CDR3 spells CASRPSGGGQETQYF. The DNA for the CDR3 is TGTGCCAGCAGACCCTCGGGGGGCGGACAAGAGACCCAGTACTTC.

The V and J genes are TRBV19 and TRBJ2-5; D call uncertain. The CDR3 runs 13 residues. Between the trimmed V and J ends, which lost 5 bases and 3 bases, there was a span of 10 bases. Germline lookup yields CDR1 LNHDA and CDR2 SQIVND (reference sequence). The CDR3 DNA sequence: TGTGCCAGTAGTCCAGACGGAGAAGAGACCCAGTACTTC. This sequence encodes CASSPDGEETQYF. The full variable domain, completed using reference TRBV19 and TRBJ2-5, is DGGITQSPKYLFRKEGQNVTLSCEQNLNHDAMYWYRQDPGQGLRLIYYSQIVNDFQKGDIAEGYSVSREKKESFPLTVTSAQKNPTAFYLCASSPDGEETQYFGPGTRLLVL.

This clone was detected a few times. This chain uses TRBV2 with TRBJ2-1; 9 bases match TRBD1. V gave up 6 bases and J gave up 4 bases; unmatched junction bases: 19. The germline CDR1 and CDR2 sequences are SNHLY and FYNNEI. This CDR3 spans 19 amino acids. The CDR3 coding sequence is TGTGCCAGCAGCGCTGCCGGGACAGGGCCCTCCCTTTATTACAATGAGCAGTTCTTC. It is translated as CASSAAGTGPSLYYNEQFF.

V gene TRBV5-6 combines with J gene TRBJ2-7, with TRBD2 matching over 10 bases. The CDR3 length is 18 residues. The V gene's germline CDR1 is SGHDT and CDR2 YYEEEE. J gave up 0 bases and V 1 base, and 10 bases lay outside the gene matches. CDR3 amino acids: CASSLFVGTSGTSYEQYF. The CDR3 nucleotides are TGTGCCAGCAGCTTGTTCGTTGGAACTAGCGGGACCTCCTACGAGCAGTACTTC.

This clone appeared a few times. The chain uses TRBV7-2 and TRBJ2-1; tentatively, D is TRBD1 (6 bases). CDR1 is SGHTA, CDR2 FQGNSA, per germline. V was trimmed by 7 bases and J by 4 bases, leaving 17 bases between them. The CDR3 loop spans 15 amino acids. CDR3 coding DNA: TGTGCCAGCACCCAAAGAGGGGGTCGATACAATGAGCAGTTCTTC. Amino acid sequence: CASTQRGGRYNEQFF.

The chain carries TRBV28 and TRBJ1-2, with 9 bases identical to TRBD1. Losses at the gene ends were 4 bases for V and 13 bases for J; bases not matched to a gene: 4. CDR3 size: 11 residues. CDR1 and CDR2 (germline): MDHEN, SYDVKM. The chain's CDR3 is CASSSDRGLTF. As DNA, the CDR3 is TGTGCCAGCAGTTCGGACAGGGGACTCACCTTC.

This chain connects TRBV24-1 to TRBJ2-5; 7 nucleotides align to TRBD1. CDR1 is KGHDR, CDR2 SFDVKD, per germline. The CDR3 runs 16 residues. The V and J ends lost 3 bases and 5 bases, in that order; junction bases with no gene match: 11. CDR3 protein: CATSDPSDRVSETQYF. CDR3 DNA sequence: TGTGCCACCAGTGATCCGAGCGACAGGGTATCGGAGACCCAGTACTTC.

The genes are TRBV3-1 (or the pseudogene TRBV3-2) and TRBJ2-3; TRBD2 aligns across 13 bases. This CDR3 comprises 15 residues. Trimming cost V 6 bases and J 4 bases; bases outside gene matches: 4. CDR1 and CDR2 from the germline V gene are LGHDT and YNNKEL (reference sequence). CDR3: CASRPGTSGADTQYF. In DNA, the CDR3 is TGTGCCAGCAGACCCGGGACTAGCGGGGCAGATACGCAGTATTTT.

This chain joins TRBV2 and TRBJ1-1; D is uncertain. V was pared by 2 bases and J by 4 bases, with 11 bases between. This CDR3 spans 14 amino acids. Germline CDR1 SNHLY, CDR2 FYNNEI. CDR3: CASSELWAGTEAFF. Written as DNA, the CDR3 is TGTGCCAGCAGTGAATTATGGGCAGGCACTGAAGCTTTCTTT.

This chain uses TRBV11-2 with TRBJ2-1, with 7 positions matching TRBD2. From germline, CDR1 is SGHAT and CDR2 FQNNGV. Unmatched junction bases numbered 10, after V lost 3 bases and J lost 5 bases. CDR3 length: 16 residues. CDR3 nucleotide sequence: TGTGCCAGCAGCTTCCGAGGAGGGGAGGGACACAATGAGCAGTTCTTC. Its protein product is CASSFRGGEGHNEQFF. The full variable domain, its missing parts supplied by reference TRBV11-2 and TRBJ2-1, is EAGVAQSPRYKIIEKRQSVAFWCNPISGHATLYWYQQILGQGPKLLIQFQNNGVVDDSQLPKDRFSAERLKGVDSTLKIQPAKLEDSAVYLCASSFRGGEGHNEQFFGPGTRLTVL.

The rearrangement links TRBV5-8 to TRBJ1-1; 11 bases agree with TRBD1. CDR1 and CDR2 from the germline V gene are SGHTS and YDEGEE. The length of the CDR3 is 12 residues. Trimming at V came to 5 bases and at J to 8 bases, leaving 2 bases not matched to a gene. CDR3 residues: CASRRTGGEAFF. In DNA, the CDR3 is TGTGCCAGCAGACGGACAGGGGGCGAAGCTTTCTTT.

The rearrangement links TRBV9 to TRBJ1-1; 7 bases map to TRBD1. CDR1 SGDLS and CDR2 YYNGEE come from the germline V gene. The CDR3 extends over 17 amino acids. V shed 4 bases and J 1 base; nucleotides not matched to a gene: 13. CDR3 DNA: TGTGCCAGCAGCCCCCGTAGAGGGGGACAGCCGAACACTGAAGCTTTCTTT. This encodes CASSPRRGGQPNTEAFF.

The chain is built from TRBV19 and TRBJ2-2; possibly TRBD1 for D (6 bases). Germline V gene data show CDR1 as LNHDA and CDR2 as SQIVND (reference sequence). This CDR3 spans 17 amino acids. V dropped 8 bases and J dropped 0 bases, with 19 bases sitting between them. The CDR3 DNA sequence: TGTGCCAGTTTACCGAATCCCGGGACAACGAACACCGGGGAGCTGTTTTTT. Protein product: CASLPNPGTTNTGELFF.

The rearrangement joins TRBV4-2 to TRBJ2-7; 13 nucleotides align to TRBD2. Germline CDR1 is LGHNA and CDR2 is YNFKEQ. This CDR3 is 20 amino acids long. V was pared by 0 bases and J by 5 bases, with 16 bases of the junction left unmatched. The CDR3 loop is CASSQETFILAGGYLDEQYF. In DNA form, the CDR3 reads TGTGCCAGCAGCCAAGAAACTTTTATACTAGCGGGAGGGTATCTCGACGAGCAGTACTTC.

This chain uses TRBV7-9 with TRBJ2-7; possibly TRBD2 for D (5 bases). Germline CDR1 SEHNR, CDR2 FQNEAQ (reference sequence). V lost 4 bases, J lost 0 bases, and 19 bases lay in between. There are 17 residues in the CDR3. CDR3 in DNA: TGTGCCAGCAGCTCCCGGGTCAATTCGGGGTCCTCCTACGAGCAGTACTTC. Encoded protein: CASSSRVNSGSSYEQYF.

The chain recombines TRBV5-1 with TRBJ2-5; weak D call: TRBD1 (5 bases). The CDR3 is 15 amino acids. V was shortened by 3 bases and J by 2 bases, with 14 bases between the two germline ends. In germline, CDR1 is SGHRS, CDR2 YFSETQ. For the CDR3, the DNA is TGCGCCAGCAGCTCTCGACAGACTGTTCAAGAGACCCAGTACTTC. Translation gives CASSSRQTVQETQYF.

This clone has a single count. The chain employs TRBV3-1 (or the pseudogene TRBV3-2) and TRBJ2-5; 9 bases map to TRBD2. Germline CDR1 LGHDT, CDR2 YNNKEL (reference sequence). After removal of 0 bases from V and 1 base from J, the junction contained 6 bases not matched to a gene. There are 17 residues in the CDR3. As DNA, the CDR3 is TGTGCCAGCAGCCAAGATCGGCTAGCGGGAACCCAAGAGACCCAGTACTTC. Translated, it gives CASSQDRLAGTQETQYF.

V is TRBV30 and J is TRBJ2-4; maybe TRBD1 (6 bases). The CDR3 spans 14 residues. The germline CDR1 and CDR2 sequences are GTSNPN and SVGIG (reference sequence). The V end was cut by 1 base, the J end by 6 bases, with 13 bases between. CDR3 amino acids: CAWSGVQGLNIQYF. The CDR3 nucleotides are TGTGCCTGGAGTGGGGTGCAGGGGCTAAACATTCAGTACTTC.

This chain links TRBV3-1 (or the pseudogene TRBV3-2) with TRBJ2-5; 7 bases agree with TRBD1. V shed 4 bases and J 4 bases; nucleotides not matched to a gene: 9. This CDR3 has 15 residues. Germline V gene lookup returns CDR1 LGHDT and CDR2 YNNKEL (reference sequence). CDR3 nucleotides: TGTGCCAGCAGCCGAGCGACAGGGAGTCGAGAGACCCAGTACTTC. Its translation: CASSRATGSRETQYF.

The CDR3: CASIPGLASEQFF. The CDR3 nucleotides read TGTGCCAGCATCCCGGGACTAGCGAGTGAGCAGTTCTTC. The V call is TRBV25-1, the J call TRBJ2-1; 10 bases are a match to TRBD2. V gave up 7 bases and J gave up 9 bases; unmatched junction bases: 6. In germline, CDR1 is MGHDK, CDR2 SYGVNS. The CDR3 is 13 residues long.

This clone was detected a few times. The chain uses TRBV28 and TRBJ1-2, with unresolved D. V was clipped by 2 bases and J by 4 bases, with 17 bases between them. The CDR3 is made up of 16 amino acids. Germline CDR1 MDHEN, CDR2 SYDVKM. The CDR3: CASSLRLGVSSYGYTF. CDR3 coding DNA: TGTGCCAGCAGTTTAAGATTGGGAGTTAGTTCCTATGGCTACACCTTC.

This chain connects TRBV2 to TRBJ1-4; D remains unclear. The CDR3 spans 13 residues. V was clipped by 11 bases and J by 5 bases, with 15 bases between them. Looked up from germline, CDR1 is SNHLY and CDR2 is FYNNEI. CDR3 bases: TGTGCCGGAAAACGAGGCTTAAATGAAAAACTGTTTTTT. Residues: CAGKRGLNEKLFF.

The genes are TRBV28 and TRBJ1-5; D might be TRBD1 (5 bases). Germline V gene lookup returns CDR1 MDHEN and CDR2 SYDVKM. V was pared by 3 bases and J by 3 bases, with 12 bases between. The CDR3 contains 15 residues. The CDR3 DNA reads TGTGCCAGCAGTTTGGGCAGGGTCCCCAATCAGCCCCAGCATTTT. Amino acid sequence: CASSLGRVPNQPQHF.

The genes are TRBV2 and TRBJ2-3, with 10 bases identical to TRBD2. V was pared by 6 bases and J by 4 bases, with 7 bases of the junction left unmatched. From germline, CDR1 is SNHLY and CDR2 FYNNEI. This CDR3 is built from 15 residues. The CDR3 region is CASRDTGTSADTQYF. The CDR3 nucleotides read TGTGCCAGCAGGGATACCGGGACTAGCGCAGATACGCAGTATTTT.

The CDR3 nucleotides read TGTGCCAGTAGTCTCAATAGCGGGATGAGCACAGATACGCAGTATTTT. Translation: CASSLNSGMSTDTQYF. The rearrangement uses TRBV19 and TRBJ2-3; 8 nucleotides agree with TRBD2. CDR3 size: 16 residues. Germline CDR1 reads LNHDA; CDR2 reads SQIVND (reference sequence). Germline trimming cut 5 bases from V and 0 bases from J; bases unmatched to any gene: 7.

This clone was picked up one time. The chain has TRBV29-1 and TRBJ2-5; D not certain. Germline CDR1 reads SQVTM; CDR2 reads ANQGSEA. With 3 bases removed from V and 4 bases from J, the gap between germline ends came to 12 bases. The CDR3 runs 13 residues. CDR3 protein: CSVDTMLGETQYF. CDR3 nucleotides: TGCAGCGTTGACACTATGTTAGGAGAGACCCAGTACTTC.

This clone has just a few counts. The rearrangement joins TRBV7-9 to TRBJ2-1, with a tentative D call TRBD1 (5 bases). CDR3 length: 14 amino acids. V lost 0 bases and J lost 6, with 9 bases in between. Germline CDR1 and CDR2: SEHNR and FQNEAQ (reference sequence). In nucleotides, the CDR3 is TGTGCCAGCAGCTTAGCGGACACTGGCAATGAGCAGTTCTTC. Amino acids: CASSLADTGNEQFF.